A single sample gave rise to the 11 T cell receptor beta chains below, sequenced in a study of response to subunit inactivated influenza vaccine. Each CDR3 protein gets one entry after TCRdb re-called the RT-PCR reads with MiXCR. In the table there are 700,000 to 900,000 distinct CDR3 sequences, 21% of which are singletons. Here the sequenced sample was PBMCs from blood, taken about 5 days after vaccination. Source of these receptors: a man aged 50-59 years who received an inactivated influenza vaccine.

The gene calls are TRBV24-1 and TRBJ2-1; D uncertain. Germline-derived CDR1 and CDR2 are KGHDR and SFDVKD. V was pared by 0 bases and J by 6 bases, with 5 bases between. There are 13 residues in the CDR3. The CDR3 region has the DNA TGTGCCACCAGTGATTTGAACGGCAATGAGCAGTTCTTC. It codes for CATSDLNGNEQFF.

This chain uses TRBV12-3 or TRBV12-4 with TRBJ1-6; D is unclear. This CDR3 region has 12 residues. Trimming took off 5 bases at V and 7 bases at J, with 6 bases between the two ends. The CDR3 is CASSGLNSPLHF. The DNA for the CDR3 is TGTGCCAGCAGTGGCCTCAATTCACCCCTCCACTTT.

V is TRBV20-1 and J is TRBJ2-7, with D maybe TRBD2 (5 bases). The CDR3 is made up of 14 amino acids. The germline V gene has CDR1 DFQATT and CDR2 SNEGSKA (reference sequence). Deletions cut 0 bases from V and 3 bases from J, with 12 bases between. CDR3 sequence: CSARDLAGVYEQYF. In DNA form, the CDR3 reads TGCAGTGCTAGAGATCTAGCAGGTGTCTACGAGCAGTACTTC.

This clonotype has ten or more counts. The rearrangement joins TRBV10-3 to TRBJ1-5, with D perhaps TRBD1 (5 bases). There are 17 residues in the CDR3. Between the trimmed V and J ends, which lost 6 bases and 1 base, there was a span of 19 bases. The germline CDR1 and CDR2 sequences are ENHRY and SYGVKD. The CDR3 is CAISEIGGAGSNQPQHF. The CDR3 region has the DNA TGTGCCATCAGCGAAATCGGTGGGGCAGGCAGCAATCAGCCCCAGCATTTT.

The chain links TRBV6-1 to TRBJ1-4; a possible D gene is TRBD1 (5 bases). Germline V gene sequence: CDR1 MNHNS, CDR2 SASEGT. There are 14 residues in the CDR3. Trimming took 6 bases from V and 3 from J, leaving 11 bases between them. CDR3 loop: CASRPTASNEKLFF. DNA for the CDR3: TGTGCCAGCAGACCGACAGCCTCTAATGAAAAACTGTTTTTT.

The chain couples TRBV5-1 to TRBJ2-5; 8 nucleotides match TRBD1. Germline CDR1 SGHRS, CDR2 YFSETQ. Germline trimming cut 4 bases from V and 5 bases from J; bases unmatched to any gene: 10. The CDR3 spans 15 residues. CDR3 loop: CASSTRSGGVETQYF. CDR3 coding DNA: TGCGCCAGCAGCACGCGATCAGGGGGCGTGGAGACCCAGTACTTC.

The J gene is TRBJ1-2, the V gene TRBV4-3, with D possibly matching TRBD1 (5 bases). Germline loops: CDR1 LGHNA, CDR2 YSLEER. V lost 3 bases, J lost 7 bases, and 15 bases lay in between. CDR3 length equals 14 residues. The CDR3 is CASSHPGTVSGYTF. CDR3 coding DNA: TGCGCCAGCAGCCACCCCGGGACCGTCAGTGGCTACACCTTC.

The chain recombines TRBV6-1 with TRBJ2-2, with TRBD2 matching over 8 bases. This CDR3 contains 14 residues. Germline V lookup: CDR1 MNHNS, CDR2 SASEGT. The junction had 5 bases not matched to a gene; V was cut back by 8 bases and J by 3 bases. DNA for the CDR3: TGTGCCAGCCGAGTCGGGGGGGACACCGGGGAGCTGTTTTTT. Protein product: CASRVGGDTGELFF.

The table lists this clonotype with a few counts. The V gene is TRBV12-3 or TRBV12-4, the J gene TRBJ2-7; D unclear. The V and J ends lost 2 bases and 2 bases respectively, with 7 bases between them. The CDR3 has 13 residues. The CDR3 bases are TGTGCCAGCAGTTTATCCCGGCCCTACGAGCAGTACTTC. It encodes CASSLSRPYEQYF.

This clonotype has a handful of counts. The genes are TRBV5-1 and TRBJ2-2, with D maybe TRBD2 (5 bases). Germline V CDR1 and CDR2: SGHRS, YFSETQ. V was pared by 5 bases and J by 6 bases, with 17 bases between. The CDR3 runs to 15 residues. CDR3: CASSGLAEVAGELFF. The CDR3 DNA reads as TGCGCCAGCAGTGGACTGGCCGAGGTAGCCGGGGAGCTGTTTTTT.

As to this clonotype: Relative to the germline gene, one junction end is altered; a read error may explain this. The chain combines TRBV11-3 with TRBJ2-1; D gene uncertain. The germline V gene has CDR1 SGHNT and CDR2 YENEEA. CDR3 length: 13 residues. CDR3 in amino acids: CASSLVFYDEQFF. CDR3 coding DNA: TGTGCCAGCAGCTTAGTGTTCTACGATGAGCAGTTCTTC.